In its sample, the clone carrying this T cell receptor (beta chain) was seen a few times. Generated by immunoSEQ multiplex PCR, the TCRdb table keeps only in-frame clones and is missing some. Counted here are roughly 30,000 clones, about 93% occurring once; the ten biggest clones make up roughly 5%. This sample is part of a study of blood T cell repertoires in COVID-19. Germline CDR1 and CDR2: MNHEY and SVGEGT. Losses at the gene ends were 4 bases for V and 10 bases for J; bases not matched to a gene: 3. CDR3 length: 12 amino acids. This sequence joins TRBV6-2 or TRBV6-3 and TRBJ1-4; 7 bases match TRBD1. The sequence was collected from a human donor in a cohort sampled during active COVID-19. The sequencing input was peripheral blood. The chain's CDR3 is CASSSTGSKLFF. CDR3 sequence (DNA): TGTGCCAGCAGTTCGACAGGGTCAAAACTGTTTTTT.